The sequence of this T cell receptor beta chain was determined in a study of beta chain features in type 1 diabetes. Researchers reported sorting CD4+ naive, central memory, regulatory and stem cell-like memory cells via CD45RO/CCR7/CD25/CD127/CD95/CD27. Reverse transcription of all isolated RNA meant that expressed TCRB transcripts were sequenced. The protocol was immunoSEQ multiplex PCR, while the TCRdb copy is restricted to in-frame clones and leaves out a portion. The sample yields fewer than 900,000 clones, 15% to 20% seen once. This receptor was identified in a woman aged 18-29 years in good health. Sample: naive CD4+ T cells from blood.

The CDR3 is CASSHAAGSSSTDTQYF. DNA of the CDR3: TGCGCCAGCAGCCATGCGGCGGGCTCCTCTAGCACAGATACGCAGTATTTT. The chain combines TRBV5-1 with TRBJ2-3, with D possibly TRBD2 on 5 matching bases. V was pared by 4 bases and J by 0 bases, with 18 bases between. Per the germline V gene, CDR1 is SGHRS and CDR2 is YFSETQ. The CDR3 loop spans 17 amino acids.